This T cell receptor (beta chain) was sequenced in a study of CD8+CD57+ T cells in acquired aplastic anemia. Study details: The study obtained an average of around 3.4 ug of DNA from sorted CD4+ and CD8+ cells.

Template material for TCR beta VDJ and CDR3 profiling consisted of genomic DNA. In TCRdb, the reads were re-called with MiXCR into one record per CDR3 protein. There are under 200,000 distinct CDR3 sequences in the sample; approximately 43% occur only once, and 0.8% to 1.1% lies in the top ten. With respect to this clonotype: A read error may produce the germline difference seen at one junction end.

The source is a human donor in good health. The material sequenced was sorted CD4+, CD8+, or CD8+CD57+ T cells (not recorded which) from PBMCs.

The DNA for the CDR3 is TGTGCCATCAGTGAGGCCATCACTAGCGGGTCCTACAATGAGCAGCTCTTC. Amino acids: CAISEAITSGSYNEQLF. The rearrangement joins TRBV10-3 to TRBJ2-1; 9 bases fit TRBD2. Germline V gene sequence: CDR1 ENHRY, CDR2 SYGVKD. This CDR3 is 17 amino acids long.